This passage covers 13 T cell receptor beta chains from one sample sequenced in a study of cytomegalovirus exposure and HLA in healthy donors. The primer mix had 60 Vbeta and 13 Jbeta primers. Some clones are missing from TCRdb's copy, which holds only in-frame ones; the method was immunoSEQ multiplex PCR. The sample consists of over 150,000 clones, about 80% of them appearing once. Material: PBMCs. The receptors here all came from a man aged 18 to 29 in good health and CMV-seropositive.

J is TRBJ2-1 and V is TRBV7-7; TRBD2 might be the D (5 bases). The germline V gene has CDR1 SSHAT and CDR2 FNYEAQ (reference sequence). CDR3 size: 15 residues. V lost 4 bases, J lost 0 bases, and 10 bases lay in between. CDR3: CASSSDSSSYNEQFF. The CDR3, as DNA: TGTGCCAGCAGCTCGGACTCGAGCTCCTACAATGAGCAGTTCTTC.

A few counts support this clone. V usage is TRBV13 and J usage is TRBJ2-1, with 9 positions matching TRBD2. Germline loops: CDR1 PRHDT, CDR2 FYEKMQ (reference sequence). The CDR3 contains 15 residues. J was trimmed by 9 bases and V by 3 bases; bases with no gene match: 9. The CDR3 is CASSFSGSVVSEQFF. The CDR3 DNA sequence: TGTGCCAGCAGCTTTAGCGGGAGTGTGGTGTCTGAGCAGTTCTTC.

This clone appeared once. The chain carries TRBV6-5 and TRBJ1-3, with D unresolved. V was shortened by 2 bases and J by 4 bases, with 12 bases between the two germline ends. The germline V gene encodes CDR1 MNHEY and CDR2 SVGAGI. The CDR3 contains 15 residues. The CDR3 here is CASSYGRERGNTIYF. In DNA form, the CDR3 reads TGTGCCAGCAGTTACGGGCGGGAGAGAGGAAACACCATATATTTT.

The CDR3, as DNA: TGTGCCAGCAGCGATGGGACAGTACTCGGTTCACCCCTCCACTTT. Residues: CASSDGTVLGSPLHF. V is TRBV9 and J is TRBJ1-6; 7 nucleotides line up with TRBD1. The CDR3 has 15 residues. Losses at the gene ends were 3 bases for V and 9 bases for J; bases not matched to a gene: 9. Germline values: CDR1 SGDLS, CDR2 YYNGEE.

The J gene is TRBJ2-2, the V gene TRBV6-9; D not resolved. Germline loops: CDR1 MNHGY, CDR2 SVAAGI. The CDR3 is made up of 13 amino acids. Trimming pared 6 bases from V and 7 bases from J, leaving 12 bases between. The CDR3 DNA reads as TGTGCCAGCAGCCCTCGGTTAGACGGGGAGCTGTTTTTT. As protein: CASSPRLDGELFF.

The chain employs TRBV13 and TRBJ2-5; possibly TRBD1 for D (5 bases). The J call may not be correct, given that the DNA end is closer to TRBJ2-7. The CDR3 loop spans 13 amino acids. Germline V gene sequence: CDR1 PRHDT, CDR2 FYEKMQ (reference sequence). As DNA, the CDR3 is TGTGCCAGCAGCCAAGACAGTCTCTACGAGCAGTACTTC. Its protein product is CASSQDSLYEQYF.

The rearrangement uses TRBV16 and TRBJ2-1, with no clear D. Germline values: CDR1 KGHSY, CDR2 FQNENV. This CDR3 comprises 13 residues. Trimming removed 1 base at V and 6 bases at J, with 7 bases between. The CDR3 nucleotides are TGTGCCAGCAGCCAATTAACGGTCAATGAGCAGTTCTTC. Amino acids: CASSQLTVNEQFF. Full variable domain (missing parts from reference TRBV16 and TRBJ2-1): GEEVAQTPKHLVRGEGQKAKLYCAPIKGHSYVFWYQQVLKNEFKFLISFQNENVFDETGMPKERFSAKCLPNSPCSLEIQATKLEDSAVYFCASSQLTVNEQFFGPGTRLTVL.

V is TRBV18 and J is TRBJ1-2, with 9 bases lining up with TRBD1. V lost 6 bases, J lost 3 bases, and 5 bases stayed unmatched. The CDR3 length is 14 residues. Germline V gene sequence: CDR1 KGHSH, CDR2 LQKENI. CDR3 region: CASSHDRGDYGYTF. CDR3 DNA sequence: TGTGCCAGCTCCCACGACAGGGGGGACTATGGCTACACCTTC.

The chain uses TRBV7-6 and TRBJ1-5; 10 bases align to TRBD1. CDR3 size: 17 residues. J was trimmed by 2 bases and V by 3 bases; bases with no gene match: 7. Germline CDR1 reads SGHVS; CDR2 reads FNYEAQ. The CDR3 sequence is CASSFRQGARGNQPQHF. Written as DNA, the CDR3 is TGTGCCAGCAGCTTTAGACAGGGGGCTAGGGGCAATCAGCCCCAGCATTTT.

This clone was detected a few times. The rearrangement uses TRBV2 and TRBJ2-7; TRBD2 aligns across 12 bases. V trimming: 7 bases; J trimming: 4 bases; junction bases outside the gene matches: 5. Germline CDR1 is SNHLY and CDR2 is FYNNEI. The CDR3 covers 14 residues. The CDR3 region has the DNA TGTGCCAGCAATCGACTAGCGGGAGCGTACGAGCAGTACTTC. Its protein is CASNRLAGAYEQYF.

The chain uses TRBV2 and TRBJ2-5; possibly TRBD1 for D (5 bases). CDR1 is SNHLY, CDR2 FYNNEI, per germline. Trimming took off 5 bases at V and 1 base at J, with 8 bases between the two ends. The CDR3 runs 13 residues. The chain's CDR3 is CASSRQIQETQYF. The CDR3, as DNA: TGTGCCAGCAGTAGACAGATCCAAGAGACCCAGTACTTC.

In DNA form, the CDR3 reads TGTGCCAGCAGCGAGAGGGAGTCTGACATGAGCACAGATACGCAGTATTTT. The encoded protein is CASSERESDMSTDTQYF. The chain employs TRBV9 and TRBJ2-3; D might be TRBD2 (5 bases). V was clipped by 3 bases and J by 0 bases, with 17 bases between them. Germline V CDR1 and CDR2: SGDLS, YYNGEE. The CDR3 runs to 17 residues.

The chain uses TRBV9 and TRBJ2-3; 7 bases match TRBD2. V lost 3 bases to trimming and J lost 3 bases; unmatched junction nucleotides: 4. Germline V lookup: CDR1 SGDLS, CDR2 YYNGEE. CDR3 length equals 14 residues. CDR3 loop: CASSEGGTTDTQYF. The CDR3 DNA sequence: TGTGCCAGCAGCGAGGGAGGGACTACAGATACGCAGTATTTT.